This record covers a single TCR beta chain. With a much larger clone just one base away, this may be a read error. The trim removed 6 bases at V and 4 bases at J, leaving 5 bases unmatched. This CDR3 is 13 amino acids long. The data are from a study of blood T cells in healthy people across ages. A second PCR of 7 to 11 cycles used a sample-barcoded 5' primer and a J-beta primer mix. TCRdb passed the 5' RACE reads through MiXCR, listing each CDR3 protein once. The data contain some 730,000 distinct CDR3 sequences, 22% of them seen just once; the ten biggest clones take up approximately 20%. The sample consisted of blood. This rearrangement joins TRBV12-3 or TRBV12-4 to TRBJ2-5; 7 positions match TRBD2. This clonotype was obtained from a man aged 70-80 years in good health. CDR3 in amino acids: CASSRDYRETQYF. In DNA, the CDR3 is TGTGCCAGCAGCCGGGACTATCGAGAGACCCAGTACTTC.